This TCR beta chain was observed in a study of shared clonotypes between healthy human individuals. Naive CD8 cells lacked CD45RO and underwent positive selection for CCR7, leaving out terminally differentiated effector memory CD45RA+ cells. The germline CDR1 and CDR2 sequences are GTSNPN and SVGIG (reference sequence). The CDR3 loop spans 13 amino acids. The germline V and J ends were trimmed by 0 bases and 10 bases, with 10 bases remaining between them. Assay: immunoSEQ multiplex PCR; the TCRdb copy retains only in-frame clones and omits some. The sample has about 2 million clones, about 94% seen once; the top ten hold about 1.1%.

The sample taken for sequencing was naive CD8+ T cells sorted from blood. The chain employs TRBV30 and TRBJ1-6, with D perhaps TRBD1 (5 bases). This TCR derives from a young man in good health. CDR3 protein: CAWSVDSLSPLHF. The CDR3 DNA sequence: TGTGCCTGGAGTGTAGACAGTCTCTCACCCCTCCACTTT.